This TCR beta chain was sequenced during a study of cytomegalovirus exposure and HLA in healthy donors (dated by TCRdb to about 2017). Regarding the research as a whole: A later analysis indicated that the 120 validation repertoires were generated on the platform also employed for the 700 or so repertoires of the first cohort. Along with the roughly 610-subject first cohort, a separate validation cohort of more than 90 different subjects was used. High-throughput TCR immunosequencing, statistical association of individual TCRs with disease status, and machine learning were combined to predict cytomegalovirus infection status. The aim of the study was to test whether cataloging public T cell receptors could identify signatures of past pathogen exposure. Here is what the overall study found, with its caveats: The authors suggested that the approach could potentially be extended to other disease states and immunological phenotypes. All 120 or so repertoires were used to score co-occurrence in the validation cohort in a later analysis, because that analysis had no HLA typing for the cohort. In vitro tests confirmed that three of the cytomegalovirus-associated TCR beta chains recognize cytomegalovirus antigens. A total of 150 or so TCR beta chains were listed by the study as associated with cytomegalovirus. Most TCR sequences were observed very rarely across donors, whereas some public TCRs were present in many individuals. The classifier was reported to diagnose cytomegalovirus status with high specificity and sensitivity in both the original and validation cohorts. In a later analysis, TCRs clustered in the first cohort were found to also tend to co-occur in the roughly 120 validation repertoires, with around 94% of cluster scores above 0.

The donors belonged to the validation cohort of about 120 subjects, which was separate from the roughly 700-subject first cohort. In regard to this clone: Its antigen is still unknown. Qualities for individual bases were not recorded, and no much larger clone is one base off.

The library was obtained by the immunoSEQ multiplex PCR assay. Turning to the authors' computational methods: A statistical classification framework was built to diagnose cytomegalovirus status from the catalog of TCR beta chain sequences. Drawn from immuneACCESS, this table holds only the in-frame rearrangements with V and J called that TCRdb kept. Clones are partly lost; checked studies trace under half to an unresolved V gene and leave the rest unexplained. V and J calls and clone size come straight from that table; D and trimming were deduced from the DNA. The sample yields tens of thousands of clones; 90% to 95% were counted once. Together, the top ten hold 1.1% of the sample. Sequenced input: PBMCs. This clonotype originated in a man aged 18 to 30 in good health and CMV-seronegative.

The CDR3 loop reads CASSLLSGGGGWEQYF. The DNA is as follows: TGTGCCAGCAGTTTATTATCCGGCGGTGGGGGCTGGGAGCAGTACTTC. In this chain, TRBV28 is recombined with TRBJ2-7; the D gene is perhaps TRBD1, from 6 matching bases. V is pared back by 1 base and J by 7 bases, with 20 bases lying between the germline termini. From the cysteine through the phenylalanine, the CDR3 covers 16 amino acids. Just the 48-base CDR3 DNA is kept, in frame starting at base 1. The germline V gene provides CDR1 MDHEN and CDR2 SYDVKM.